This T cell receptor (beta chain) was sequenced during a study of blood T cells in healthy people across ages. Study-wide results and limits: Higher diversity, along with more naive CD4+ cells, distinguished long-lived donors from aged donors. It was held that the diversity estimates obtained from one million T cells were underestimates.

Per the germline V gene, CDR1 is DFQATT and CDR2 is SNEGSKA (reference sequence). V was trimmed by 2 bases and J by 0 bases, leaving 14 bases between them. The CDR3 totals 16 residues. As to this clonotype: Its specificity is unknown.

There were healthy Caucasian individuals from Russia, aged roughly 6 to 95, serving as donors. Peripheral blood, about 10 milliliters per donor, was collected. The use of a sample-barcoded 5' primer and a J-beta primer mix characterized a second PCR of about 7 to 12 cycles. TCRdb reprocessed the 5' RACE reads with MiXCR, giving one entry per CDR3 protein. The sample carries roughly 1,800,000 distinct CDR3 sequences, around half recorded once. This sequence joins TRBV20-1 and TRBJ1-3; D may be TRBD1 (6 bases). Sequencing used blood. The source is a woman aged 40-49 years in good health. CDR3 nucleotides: TGCAGTGCTAGAACAATGACAGGCATCTCTGGAAACACCATATATTTT. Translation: CSARTMTGISGNTIYF.